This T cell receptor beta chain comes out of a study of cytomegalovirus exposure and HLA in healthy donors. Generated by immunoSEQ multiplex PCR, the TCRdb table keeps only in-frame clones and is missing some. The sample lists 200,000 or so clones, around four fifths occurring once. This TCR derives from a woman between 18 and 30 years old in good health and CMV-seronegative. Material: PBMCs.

The CDR3 DNA reads TGTGCCAGCAGTCAGGACAGCAACACTGAAGCTTTCTTT. Its translation is CASSQDSNTEAFF. The chain carries TRBV2 and TRBJ1-1; D is possibly TRBD1 (6 bases). CDR1 and CDR2 (germline): SNHLY, FYNNEI. CDR3 length: 13 amino acids. The V and J ends lost 5 bases and 2 bases respectively, with 9 bases between them.